A single count supports the clone carrying this T cell receptor (beta chain). This record comes from a study of OX40 agonist ivuxolimab in advanced cancers. Study as a whole: Partial responses were observed in three patients, of whom one had hepatocellular carcinoma and two had cutaneous melanoma.

Using immunoSEQ multiplex PCR, the repertoire was profiled, and TCRdb retains in-frame clones only, with some absent. The sample lists around 50,000 clones; nearly 90% were seen once. CDR3 length: 14 amino acids. After removal of 2 bases from V and 3 bases from J, the junction contained 4 bases not matched to a gene. Germline V CDR1 and CDR2: MNHNY, SVGAGI (reference sequence). The sample consisted of CD4+ or CD8+ T cells sorted from blood, taken in a trial of the OX40 agonist ivuxolimab. This clonotype originated in an adult with an advanced solid tumor such as melanoma, head and neck, liver or kidney cancer. The rearrangement links TRBV6-6 to TRBJ2-7; 7 positions agree with TRBD1. CDR3 residues: CASSYKGQDYEQYF. The CDR3 bases are TGTGCCAGCAGTTACAAAGGACAGGACTACGAGCAGTACTTC.